A few counts support the clone carrying this TCR beta chain. This sample is drawn from a study of T-cell memory formation after mild COVID-19. Study in general: Clusters of TCRs were largely donor specific.

This CDR3 is built from 11 residues. V was pared by 5 bases and J by 5 bases, with 6 bases between. In TCRdb, the 5' RACE reads were re-called with MiXCR into one record per CDR3 protein. The sample carries 300,000 to 400,000 distinct CDR3 sequences, over 25% recorded once. The TCR comes from an adult woman who had mild COVID-19 (a few samples of this study predate the infection). Cell type and time point are not known. This chain links TRBV12-3 or TRBV12-4 with TRBJ1-1; D is uncertain. The sequenced sample was PBMCs or a T cell subset sorted from them (not recorded which). The CDR3 coding sequence is TGTGCCAGCAGTCCCGCGACTGAAGCTTTCTTT. Amino acids: CASSPATEAFF.